One and the same sample provided the 7 T cell receptor beta chains below, sequenced in a study of OX40 agonist ivuxolimab in advanced cancers. Sequenced by immunoSEQ multiplex PCR; TCRdb stores in-frame clones only, minus some. Among 98,000 or so clones listed, 75% to 90% were seen once. Sequences were derived from CD4+ or CD8+ T cells sorted from blood, sampled in a trial of the OX40 agonist ivuxolimab. These receptors were obtained from an adult with an advanced solid tumor such as melanoma, head and neck, liver or kidney cancer.

This chain connects TRBV25-1 to TRBJ1-2; a possible D gene is TRBD1 (5 bases). The CDR3 sequence is 17 residues long. In germline, CDR1 is MGHDK, CDR2 SYGVNS. Deletions cut 1 base from V and 4 bases from J, with 19 bases between. CDR3 sequence reads: CASSESGVAGRFYGYTF. In DNA, the CDR3 is TGTGCCAGCAGTGAATCGGGAGTGGCAGGGCGCTTCTATGGCTACACCTTC.

This chain uses TRBV9 with TRBJ1-1; TRBD1 might be the D (5 bases). Germline CDR1 SGDLS, CDR2 YYNGEE. The length of the CDR3 is 14 residues. Trimming cost V 3 bases and J 1 base, with 10 bases left between them. The CDR3 protein is CASSGGTENTEAFF. The CDR3 bases are TGTGCCAGCAGCGGAGGGACGGAGAACACTGAAGCTTTCTTT.

The genes are TRBV28 and TRBJ2-2; 15 positions agree with TRBD2. The V segment lost 3 bases and the J segment 8 bases; nucleotides outside the gene matches: 7. The germline V gene has CDR1 MDHEN and CDR2 SYDVKM. The CDR3 loop spans 17 amino acids. The DNA of the CDR3 is TGTGCCAGCAGTTTCTGGGGACTAGCGGGAGGCCCAGGGGAGCTGTTTTTT. Translation gives CASSFWGLAGGPGELFF.

The chain carries TRBV10-1 and TRBJ1-1; no reliable D call. This CDR3 spans 9 amino acids. CDR1 WNHNN and CDR2 SYGVQD come from the germline V gene (reference sequence). V lost 7 bases to trimming and J lost 9 bases, with 6 bases between them. The CDR3 bases are TGCGCCAGCATCCCAAAAGCTTTCTTT. Amino acids: CASIPKAFF.

This rearrangement joins TRBV4-2 to TRBJ2-7; TRBD1 matches 9 bases. The germline gives CDR1 LGHNA, CDR2 YNFKEQ. There are 14 residues in the CDR3. V gave up 5 bases and J gave up 4 bases; unmatched junction bases: 6. The CDR3 reads CASSTQQGAYEQYV. In DNA form, the CDR3 reads TGTGCCAGCAGCACCCAACAGGGGGCGTACGAGCAGTACGTC.

V gene TRBV6-6 combines with J gene TRBJ2-1; the match to TRBD1 covers 8 bases. CDR1 MNHNY and CDR2 SVGAGI come from the germline V gene (reference sequence). V trimming: 8 bases; J trimming: 4 bases; junction bases outside the gene matches: 7. This CDR3 has 14 residues. Here the CDR3 reads CASFRDRNYNEQFF. CDR3 coding DNA: TGTGCCAGCTTCCGGGACAGGAATTACAATGAGCAGTTCTTC.

This chain uses TRBV18 with TRBJ2-7; perhaps TRBD1 as D (6 bases). V lost 4 bases to trimming and J lost 3 bases, with 10 bases between them. Germline V gene sequence: CDR1 KGHSH, CDR2 LQKENI. CDR3 length: 13 amino acids. The CDR3 region has the DNA TGTGCCAGCTCACAAATACAGGGCTACGAGCAGTACTTC. Translated: CASSQIQGYEQYF.